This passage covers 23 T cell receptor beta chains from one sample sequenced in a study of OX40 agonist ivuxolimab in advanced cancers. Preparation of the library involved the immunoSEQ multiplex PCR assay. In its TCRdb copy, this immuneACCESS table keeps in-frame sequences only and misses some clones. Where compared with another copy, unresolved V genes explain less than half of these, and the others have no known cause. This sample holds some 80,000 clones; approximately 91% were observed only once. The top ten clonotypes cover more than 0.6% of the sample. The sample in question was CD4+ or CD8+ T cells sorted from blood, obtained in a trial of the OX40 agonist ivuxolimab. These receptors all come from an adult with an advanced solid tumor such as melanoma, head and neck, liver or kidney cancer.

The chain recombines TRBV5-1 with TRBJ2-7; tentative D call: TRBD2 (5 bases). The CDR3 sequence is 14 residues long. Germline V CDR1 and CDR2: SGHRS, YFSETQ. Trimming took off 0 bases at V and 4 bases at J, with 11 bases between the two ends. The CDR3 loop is CASSLDASQYEQYF. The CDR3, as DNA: TGCGCCAGCAGCTTGGACGCTAGCCAGTACGAGCAGTACTTC.

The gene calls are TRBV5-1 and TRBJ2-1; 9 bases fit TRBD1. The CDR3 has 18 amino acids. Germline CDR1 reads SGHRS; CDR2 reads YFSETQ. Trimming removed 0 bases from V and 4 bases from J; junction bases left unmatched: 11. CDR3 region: CASSLDSIMGQGYNEQFF. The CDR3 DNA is TGCGCCAGCAGCTTGGATTCTATCATGGGACAGGGTTACAATGAGCAGTTCTTC. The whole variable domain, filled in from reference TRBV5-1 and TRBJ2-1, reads KAGVTQTPRYLIKTRGQQVTLSCSPISGHRSVSWYQQTPGQGLQFLFEYFSETQRNKGNFPGRFSGRQFSNSRSEMNVSTLELGDSALYLCASSLDSIMGQGYNEQFFGPGTRLTVL.

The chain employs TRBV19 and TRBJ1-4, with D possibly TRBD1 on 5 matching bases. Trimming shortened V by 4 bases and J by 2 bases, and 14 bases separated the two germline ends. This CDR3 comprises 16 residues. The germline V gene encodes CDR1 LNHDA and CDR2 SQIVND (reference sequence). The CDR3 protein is CASSTRQSWTNEKLFF. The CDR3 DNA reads TGTGCCAGTAGTACGAGACAGTCCTGGACTAATGAAAAACTGTTTTTT.

The CDR3 DNA is TGCGCCAGCACCATCGAAGCGGAGAGCTCCTACGAGCAGTACTTC. Its translation is CASTIEAESSYEQYF. The V gene is TRBV5-1, the J gene TRBJ2-7; perhaps TRBD2 as D (5 bases). V lost 6 bases and J 0 bases, leaving 16 bases between the germline ends. CDR1 and CDR2 (germline): SGHRS, YFSETQ. CDR3 size: 15 residues.

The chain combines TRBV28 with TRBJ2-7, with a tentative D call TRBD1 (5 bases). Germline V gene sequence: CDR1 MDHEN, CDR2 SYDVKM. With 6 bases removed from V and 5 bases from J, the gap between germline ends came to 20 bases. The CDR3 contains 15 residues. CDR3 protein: CASRYRGQGRDEQYF. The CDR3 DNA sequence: TGTGCCAGCAGATATCGAGGCCAGGGCCGCGACGAGCAGTACTTC.

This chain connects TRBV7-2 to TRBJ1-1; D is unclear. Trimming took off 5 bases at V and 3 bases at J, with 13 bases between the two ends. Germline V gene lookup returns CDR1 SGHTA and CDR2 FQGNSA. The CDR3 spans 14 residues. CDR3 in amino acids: CASSPQSSDTEAFF. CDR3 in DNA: TGTGCCAGCAGCCCCCAGAGTAGTGACACTGAAGCTTTCTTT.

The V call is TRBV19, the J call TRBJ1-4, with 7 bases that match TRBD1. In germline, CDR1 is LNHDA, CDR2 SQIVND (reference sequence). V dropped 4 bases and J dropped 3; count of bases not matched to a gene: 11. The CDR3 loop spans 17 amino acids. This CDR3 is CASSTQTRGRANEKLFF. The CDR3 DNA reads TGTGCCAGTAGTACCCAGACGAGGGGGCGGGCTAATGAAAAACTGTTTTTT. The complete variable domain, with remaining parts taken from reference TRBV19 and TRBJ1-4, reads DGGITQSPKYLFRKEGQNVTLSCEQNLNHDAMYWYRQDPGQGLRLIYYSQIVNDFQKGDIAEGYSVSREKKESFPLTVTSAQKNPTAFYLCASSTQTRGRANEKLFFGSGTQLSVL.

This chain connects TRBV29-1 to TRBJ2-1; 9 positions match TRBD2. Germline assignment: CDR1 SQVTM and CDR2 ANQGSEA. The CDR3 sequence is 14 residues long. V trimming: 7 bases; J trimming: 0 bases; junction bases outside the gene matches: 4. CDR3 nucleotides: TGCAGCGCCGGCGGGGGGGGCTCCTACAATGAGCAGTTCTTC. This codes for CSAGGGGSYNEQFF.

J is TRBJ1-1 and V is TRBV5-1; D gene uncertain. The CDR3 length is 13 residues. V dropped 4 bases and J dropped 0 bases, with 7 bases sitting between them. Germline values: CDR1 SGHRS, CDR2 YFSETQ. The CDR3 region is CASSPWLNTEAFF. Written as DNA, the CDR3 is TGCGCCAGCAGCCCCTGGTTGAACACTGAAGCTTTCTTT.

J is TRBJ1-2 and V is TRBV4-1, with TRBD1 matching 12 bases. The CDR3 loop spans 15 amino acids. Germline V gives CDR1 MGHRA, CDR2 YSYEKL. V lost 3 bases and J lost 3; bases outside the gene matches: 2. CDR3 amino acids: CASSQGQGADYGYTF. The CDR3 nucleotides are TGCGCCAGCAGCCAGGGACAGGGGGCGGACTATGGCTACACCTTC.

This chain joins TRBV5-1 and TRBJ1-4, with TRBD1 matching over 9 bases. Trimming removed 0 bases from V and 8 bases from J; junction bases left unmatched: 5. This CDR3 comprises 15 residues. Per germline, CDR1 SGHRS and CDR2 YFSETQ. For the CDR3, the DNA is TGCGCCAGCAGCTTGGCCGGACAGGGGAGGGAAAAACTGTTTTTT. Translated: CASSLAGQGREKLFF.

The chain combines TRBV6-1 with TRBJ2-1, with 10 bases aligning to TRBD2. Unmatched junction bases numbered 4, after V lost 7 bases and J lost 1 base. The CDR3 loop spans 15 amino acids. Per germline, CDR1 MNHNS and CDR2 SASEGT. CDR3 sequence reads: CASNGGLASYNEQFF. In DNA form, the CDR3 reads TGTGCCAGCAACGGGGGACTAGCGTCCTACAATGAGCAGTTCTTC.

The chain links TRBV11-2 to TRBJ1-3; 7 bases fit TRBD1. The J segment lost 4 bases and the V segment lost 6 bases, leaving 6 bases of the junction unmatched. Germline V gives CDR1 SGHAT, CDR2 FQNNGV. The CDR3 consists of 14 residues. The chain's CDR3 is CASRATGEGNTIYF. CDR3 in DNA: TGTGCCAGCAGAGCTACAGGGGAGGGAAACACCATATATTTT.

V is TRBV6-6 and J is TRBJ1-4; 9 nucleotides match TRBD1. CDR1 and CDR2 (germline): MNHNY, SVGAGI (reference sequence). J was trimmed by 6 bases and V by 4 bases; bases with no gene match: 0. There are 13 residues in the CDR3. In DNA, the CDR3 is TGTGCCAGCAGTTGGACAGGGGATGAAAAACTGTTTTTT. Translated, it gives CASSWTGDEKLFF.

The CDR3 loop is CASSPGVEGYYGYTF. The CDR3 DNA follows: TGTGCCAGTAGTCCCGGCGTGGAGGGCTATTATGGCTACACCTTC. The chain combines TRBV19 with TRBJ1-2; unclear D gene. Trimming took 5 bases from V and 5 from J, leaving 18 bases between them. CDR1 LNHDA and CDR2 SQIVND come from the germline V gene (reference sequence). The CDR3 totals 15 residues.

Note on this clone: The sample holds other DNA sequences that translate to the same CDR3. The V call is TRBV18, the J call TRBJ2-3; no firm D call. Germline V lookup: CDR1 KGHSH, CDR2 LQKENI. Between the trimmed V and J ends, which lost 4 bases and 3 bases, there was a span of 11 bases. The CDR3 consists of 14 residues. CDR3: CASSLHKGTDTQYF. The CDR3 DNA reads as TGTGCCAGCTCACTTCATAAGGGAACAGATACGCAGTATTTT.

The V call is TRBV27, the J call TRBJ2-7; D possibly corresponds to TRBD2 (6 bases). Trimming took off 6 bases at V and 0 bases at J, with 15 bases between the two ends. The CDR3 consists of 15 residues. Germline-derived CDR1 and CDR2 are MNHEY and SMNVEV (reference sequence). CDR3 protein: CASSPVAAISYEQYF. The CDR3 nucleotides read TGTGCCAGCAGCCCAGTAGCGGCTATCTCCTACGAGCAGTACTTC.

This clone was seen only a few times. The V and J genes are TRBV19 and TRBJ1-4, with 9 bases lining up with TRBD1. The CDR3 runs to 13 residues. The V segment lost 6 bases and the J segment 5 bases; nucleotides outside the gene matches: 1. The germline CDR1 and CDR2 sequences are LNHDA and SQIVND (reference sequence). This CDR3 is CASRDRGNEKLFF. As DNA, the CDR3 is TGTGCCAGTAGGGACAGGGGAAATGAAAAACTGTTTTTT.

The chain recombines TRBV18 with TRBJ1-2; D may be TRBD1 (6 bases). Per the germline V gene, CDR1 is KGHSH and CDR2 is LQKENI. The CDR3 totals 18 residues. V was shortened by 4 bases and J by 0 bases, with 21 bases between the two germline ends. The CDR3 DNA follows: TGTGCCAGCTCACTACGGACAGAGTGGAGGGGACCTAACTATGGCTACACCTTC. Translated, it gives CASSLRTEWRGPNYGYTF.

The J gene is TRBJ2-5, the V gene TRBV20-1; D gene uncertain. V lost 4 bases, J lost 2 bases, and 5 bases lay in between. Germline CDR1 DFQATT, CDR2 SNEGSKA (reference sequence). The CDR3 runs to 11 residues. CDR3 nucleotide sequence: TGCAGTGCTATAGCACAAGAGACCCAGTACTTC. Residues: CSAIAQETQYF.

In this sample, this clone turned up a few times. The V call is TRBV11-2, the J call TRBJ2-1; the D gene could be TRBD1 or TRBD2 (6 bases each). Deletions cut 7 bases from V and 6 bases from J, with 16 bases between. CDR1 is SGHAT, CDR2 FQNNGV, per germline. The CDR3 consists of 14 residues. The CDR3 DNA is TGTGCCAGCAACGCAATCGGGGGCGGCAATGAGCAGTTCTTC. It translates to CASNAIGGGNEQFF.

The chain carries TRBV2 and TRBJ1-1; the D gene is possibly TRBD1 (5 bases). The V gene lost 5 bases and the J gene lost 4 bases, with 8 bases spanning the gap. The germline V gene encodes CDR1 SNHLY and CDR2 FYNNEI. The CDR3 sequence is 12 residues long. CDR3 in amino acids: CASSFGGTEAFF. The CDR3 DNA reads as TGTGCCAGCAGTTTCGGGGGCACTGAAGCTTTCTTT.

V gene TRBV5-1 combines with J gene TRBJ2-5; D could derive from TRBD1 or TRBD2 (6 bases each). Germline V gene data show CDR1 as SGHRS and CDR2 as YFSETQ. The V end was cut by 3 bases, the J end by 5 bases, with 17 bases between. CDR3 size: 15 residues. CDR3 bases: TGCGCCAGCAGCTCCTCAGGGGACTCCTCCGAGACCCAGTACTTC. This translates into CASSSSGDSSETQYF.